These 24 T cell receptor beta chains came from one sample sequenced in a study of beta chain features in type 1 diabetes. These receptors lack a known antigen. The study, taken as a whole, reports: TCRB CDR3s from Type 1 diabetes patients were moderately but significantly shorter in all four CD4+ subsets.

Isolated RNA was reverse transcribed in full, so expressed TCRB transcripts were sequenced. Generated by immunoSEQ multiplex PCR, the TCRdb table keeps only in-frame clones and is missing some. The sample shows over 150,000 clones, almost 8% of them seen only once. Sequenced sample: central memory CD4+ T cells from blood. These receptors all stem from a man aged 18 to 29 with type 1 diabetes.

This clone showed up just a few times. Different DNA sequences within this sample yield the same CDR3. The genes are TRBV30 and TRBJ1-1, with D uncertain. The germline CDR1 and CDR2 sequences are GTSNPN and SVGIG (reference sequence). Trimming stripped 0 bases from V and 1 base from J, with 6 bases between. The CDR3 loop spans 13 amino acids. CDR3 residues: CAWSVRGNTEAFF. CDR3 coding DNA: TGTGCCTGGAGTGTACGCGGGAACACTGAAGCTTTCTTT.

This clone has a handful of counts. The V gene is TRBV6-6, the J gene TRBJ2-5, with a tentative D call TRBD2 (5 bases). Germline assignment: CDR1 MNHNY and CDR2 SVGAGI (reference sequence). This CDR3 is 12 amino acids long. Trimming removed 6 bases at V and 5 bases at J, with 10 bases between. The chain's CDR3 is CASRLRGETQYF. The CDR3 DNA reads as TGTGCCAGCAGACTTCGAGGGGAGACCCAGTACTTC.

Turning to this clone: In the same sample, other DNA sequences code for this CDR3. The chain joins TRBV6-5 to TRBJ2-7; the D gene is possibly TRBD1 (5 bases). Germline-derived CDR1 and CDR2 are MNHEY and SVGAGI. The CDR3 has 11 residues. V was trimmed by 4 bases and J by 6 bases, leaving 7 bases between them. In DNA form, the CDR3 reads TGTGCCAGCAGTTCCCAGGGCGAGCAGTACTTC. Its protein is CASSSQGEQYF.

This clone was seen a handful of times. The genes are TRBV2 and TRBJ2-7, with TRBD1 matching 11 bases. Germline CDR1 is SNHLY and CDR2 is FYNNEI. With 7 bases clipped from V and 5 bases from J, the junction kept 10 bases outside the gene matches. The CDR3 extends over 15 amino acids. CDR3 sequence: CASTRTGGAGNEQYF. CDR3 DNA sequence: TGTGCCAGCACCAGGACAGGGGGCGCAGGTAACGAGCAGTACTTC. Based on the CDR3 plus reference TRBV2 and TRBJ2-7, the full variable domain is EPEVTQTPSHQVTQMGQEVILRCVPISNHLYFYWYRQILGQKVEFLVSFYNNEISEKSEIFDDQFSVERPDGSNFTLKIRSTKLEDSAMYFCASTRTGGAGNEQYFGPGTRLTVT.

This rearrangement joins TRBV4-3 to TRBJ1-1; TRBD1 agrees at 7 bases. Germline V gene sequence: CDR1 LGHNA, CDR2 YSLEER. The CDR3 has 14 residues. The J segment lost 0 bases and the V segment lost 3 bases, leaving 1 base of the junction unmatched. The CDR3 region has the DNA TGCGCCAGCAGCCACGGGACAGTGAACACTGAAGCTTTCTTT. This sequence encodes CASSHGTVNTEAFF.

The rearrangement joins TRBV7-2 to TRBJ1-6; TRBD1 matches at 9 bases. CDR1 and CDR2 (germline): SGHTA, FQGNSA. The CDR3 length is 13 residues. V lost 3 bases and J lost 17; bases outside the gene matches: 8. For the CDR3, the DNA is TGTGCCAGCAGCTTCTGGACAGGGGCTGGGGTCCACTTT. It encodes CASSFWTGAGVHF.

The sample holds a few counts of this clone. The V and J genes are TRBV21-1 and TRBJ2-7; TRBD1, the table's D call, was not compared with the DNA. TRBV21-1 is recorded as a pseudogene. The CDR3 is 18 residues long. CDR3 nucleotides: TGTGCCAGCAGCAAAGAGTACAGGGCCCCCCTACTACACCAAGAGCAGTACTTC. It is translated as CASSKEYRAPLLHQEQYF.

This clone was recorded a few times. The chain combines TRBV7-9 with TRBJ2-5, with 7 bases aligning to TRBD2. The CDR3 is 14 amino acids. After removal of 6 bases from V and 0 bases from J, the junction contained 4 bases not matched to a gene. Germline lookup yields CDR1 SEHNR and CDR2 FQNEAQ (reference sequence). The CDR3 loop is CASRKAGDQETQYF. The CDR3 DNA sequence: TGTGCCAGCAGAAAGGCGGGGGACCAAGAGACCCAGTACTTC.

The chain has TRBV29-1 and TRBJ2-6; 12 bases fit TRBD1. The CDR3 is made up of 16 amino acids. Germline CDR1 reads SQVTM; CDR2 reads ANQGSEA. J gave up 4 bases and V 7 bases, and 8 bases lay outside the gene matches. The CDR3 loop is CSASGQGAGGANVLTF. CDR3 coding DNA: TGCAGCGCTTCGGGACAGGGGGCAGGAGGGGCCAACGTCCTGACTTTC.

This clone was recorded a few times. The V gene is TRBV28, the J gene TRBJ2-1; TRBD2 matches at 14 bases. With V trimmed by 3 bases and J by 8 bases, 3 bases remained unmatched. The CDR3 consists of 15 residues. The germline V gene has CDR1 MDHEN and CDR2 SYDVKM. CDR3 protein: CASSLTSGGAYEQFF. CDR3 sequence (DNA): TGTGCCAGCAGTTTGACTAGCGGGGGGGCGTATGAGCAGTTCTTC.

The chain is built from TRBV6-6 and TRBJ2-3; perhaps TRBD2 as D (5 bases). This CDR3 contains 13 residues. Germline CDR1 MNHNY, CDR2 SVGAGI (reference sequence). V lost 6 bases and J lost 1, with 8 bases in between. The CDR3 DNA follows: TGTGCCAGCAGGGACTCAGGCACAGATACGCAGTATTTT. This gives the protein CASRDSGTDTQYF.

This clone was seen at least ten times. The chain recombines TRBV19 with TRBJ2-3, with TRBD2 identical over 8 bases. The germline gives CDR1 LNHDA, CDR2 SQIVND (reference sequence). V shed 10 bases and J 6 bases; nucleotides not matched to a gene: 15. The CDR3 runs 15 residues. CDR3 sequence: CATSPGLGRGDTQYF. In DNA form, the CDR3 reads TGTGCCACGAGTCCGGGACTAGGAAGAGGCGATACGCAGTATTTT.

Many counts were recorded for this clone. This sequence joins TRBV16 and TRBJ2-3; a weak D match, TRBD2 (6 bases). Germline V gives CDR1 KGHSY, CDR2 FQNENV. The V end lost 4 bases, the J end lost 3 bases, and 14 bases lay between the germline ends. This CDR3 contains 15 residues. CDR3 residues: CASSPGVMETDTQYF. CDR3 nucleotide sequence: TGTGCCAGCAGCCCGGGAGTGATGGAAACAGATACGCAGTATTTT.

This clone has only a few counts. This rearrangement joins TRBV2 to TRBJ2-7; the D gene is possibly TRBD1 (5 bases). This CDR3 region has 13 residues. The germline V and J ends were trimmed by 2 bases and 4 bases, with 9 bases remaining between them. The V gene's germline CDR1 is SNHLY and CDR2 FYNNEI. The CDR3 DNA is TGTGCCAGCAGTGAACTCCAGGGTTACGAGCAGTACTTC. The encoded protein is CASSELQGYEQYF.

This clone was seen only a few times. The rearrangement links TRBV5-1 to TRBJ1-1; D possibly corresponds to TRBD1 (6 bases). V was trimmed by 5 bases and J by 0 bases, leaving 11 bases between them. The CDR3 is 14 residues long. Germline V gene data show CDR1 as SGHRS and CDR2 as YFSETQ. In nucleotides, the CDR3 is TGCGCCAGCAGTGGACAGAGCATGAACACTGAAGCTTTCTTT. It translates to CASSGQSMNTEAFF.

This sequence joins TRBV30 and TRBJ2-1, with D possibly matching TRBD1 (5 bases). Germline-derived CDR1 and CDR2 are GTSNPN and SVGIG (reference sequence). CDR3 size: 13 residues. The ends were cut back, 3 bases at V and 7 bases at J, with 13 bases in the middle. The CDR3 loop reads CAWSLGAPNEQFF. CDR3 coding DNA: TGTGCCTGGAGCTTAGGGGCCCCGAATGAGCAGTTCTTC.

This clone was recorded many times. The V call is TRBV4-1, the J call TRBJ2-3; 13 bases line up with TRBD2. The junction had 5 bases not matched to a gene; V was cut back by 3 bases and J by 2 bases. Germline CDR1 is MGHRA and CDR2 is YSYEKL. CDR3 length equals 17 residues. CDR3 loop: CASSQAGLAGTTDTQYF. CDR3 DNA: TGCGCCAGCAGCCAGGCGGGACTAGCGGGAACCACAGATACGCAGTATTTT.

Only a few counts were recorded for this clone. The chain recombines TRBV5-1 with TRBJ2-5, with a weak D call TRBD2 (5 bases). Germline V gene sequence: CDR1 SGHRS, CDR2 YFSETQ. Trimming took 1 base from V and 1 from J, leaving 14 bases between them. This CDR3 has 16 residues. CDR3 nucleotides: TGCGCCAGCAGCTTGAGAACCCGGGGTGCCCAAGAGACCCAGTACTTC. It is translated as CASSLRTRGAQETQYF.

V usage is TRBV4-3 and J usage is TRBJ2-5, with TRBD1 matching over 7 bases. Germline assignment: CDR1 LGHNA and CDR2 YSLEER. J was trimmed by 2 bases and V by 4 bases; bases with no gene match: 1. This CDR3 has 13 residues. The CDR3 protein is CASSRGQQETQYF. The CDR3 coding sequence is TGCGCCAGCAGCCGGGGACAGCAAGAGACCCAGTACTTC.

There are a few counts of this clone. V and J are TRBV30 and TRBJ1-4; 8 nucleotides agree with TRBD1. Germline V CDR1 and CDR2: GTSNPN, SVGIG (reference sequence). CDR3 size: 14 residues. Germline trimming cut 3 bases from V and 7 bases from J; bases unmatched to any gene: 7. CDR3: CAWSLSGGSEKLFF. Written as DNA, the CDR3 is TGTGCCTGGAGCCTTTCAGGGGGCAGTGAAAAACTGTTTTTT.

The chain joins TRBV5-1 to TRBJ1-4; 8 bases map to TRBD1. This CDR3 has 15 amino acids. Germline loops: CDR1 SGHRS, CDR2 YFSETQ. Unmatched junction bases numbered 11, after V lost 3 bases and J lost 10 bases. The CDR3 DNA follows: TGCGCCAGCAGCTCGCGTACCGACAGGGGAGGAAAACTGTTTTTT. It codes for CASSSRTDRGGKLFF.

J is TRBJ2-7 and V is TRBV10-3; 7 bases fit TRBD1. This CDR3 contains 14 residues. CDR1 is ENHRY, CDR2 SYGVKD, per germline. Trimming removed 5 bases from V and 1 base from J; junction bases left unmatched: 5. The CDR3 bases are TGTGCCATCAGTCCTCGGACAGGATCCTACGAGCAGTACTTC. Its translation: CAISPRTGSYEQYF.

V is TRBV29-1 and J is TRBJ2-3, with 7 nucleotides matching TRBD1. V was clipped by 2 bases and J by 8 bases; unmatched bases: 7. The CDR3 has 13 amino acids. CDR1 is SQVTM and CDR2 is ANQGSEA in the germline V gene. CDR3 amino acids: CSVEKGASGTQYF. The CDR3 nucleotides are TGCAGCGTTGAAAAGGGGGCCTCAGGTACGCAGTATTTT.

The J gene is TRBJ1-6, the V gene TRBV2; D is undetermined. V lost 6 bases to trimming and J lost 0 bases, with 9 bases between them. CDR3 length: 15 amino acids. Germline V gene lookup returns CDR1 SNHLY and CDR2 FYNNEI. CDR3: CASRASYSYNSPLHF. CDR3 in DNA: TGTGCCAGCAGAGCCTCGTACTCCTATAATTCACCCCTCCACTTT.